The subject of this entry is one T cell receptor (beta chain). Antigen unknown. This record belongs to a study of T cell repertoires in cytomegalovirus infection. Overall study context: Carrying CMV and the relevant HLA type showed in public TCR beta signatures. General study findings and limits: Frequencies of public TCR beta families were cumulated, and this identified carriers of CMV plus the relevant HLA.

V was pared by 0 bases and J by 6 bases, with 12 bases between. This CDR3 spans 14 amino acids. Germline lookup yields CDR1 MNHEY and CDR2 SMNVEV (reference sequence). TCRdb fed the reads into MiXCR, producing one record per CDR3 protein. Of roughly 120,000 distinct CDR3 sequences listed, over 25% are singletons. This receptor was identified in a human donor in good health (CMV status not recorded). Some clones in this sample may be carry-over from other donors' samples. This specimen was CD8+ T cells from cultured PBMCs, taken from culture after CMV antigen stimulation. The V gene is TRBV27, the J gene TRBJ2-7; D possibly corresponds to TRBD1 (5 bases). CDR3 DNA sequence: TGTGCCAGCAGTTTATCGACCAGGGTGGGCGAGCAGTACTTC. It translates to CASSLSTRVGEQYF.